The 8 T cell receptor beta chains below all came from one sample that was sequenced in a study of Tregs in tolerant kidney transplant recipients. TCRdb's copy holds only in-frame clones and misses some; the assay was immunoSEQ multiplex PCR. The table records about 83,000 clones, 95% to 98% of them present only once. The sequencing here drew on CD4+ T cells from blood, taken before the transplant. Receptors originate from a human donor who received a combined kidney and bone marrow transplant.

The chain employs TRBV29-1 and TRBJ2-3; possibly TRBD2 for D (6 bases). The germline V and J ends were trimmed by 1 base and 4 bases, with 21 bases remaining between them. Germline V lookup: CDR1 SQVTM, CDR2 ANQGSEA. There are 17 residues in the CDR3. The CDR3 is CSVEVEVTRGVADTQYF. DNA for the CDR3: TGCAGCGTTGAAGTAGAGGTGACTAGAGGTGTGGCAGATACGCAGTATTTT.

This clone was counted between two and nine times. J is TRBJ2-2 and V is TRBV9, with TRBD2 matching 12 bases. The length of the CDR3 is 19 residues. Germline V gene data show CDR1 as SGDLS and CDR2 as YYNGEE. V dropped 0 bases and J dropped 5; count of bases not matched to a gene: 11. CDR3 in amino acids: CASSVEASGRASWTGELFF. The CDR3 DNA follows: TGTGCCAGCAGCGTAGAGGCTAGCGGGAGGGCCTCGTGGACCGGGGAGCTGTTTTTT.

V usage is TRBV5-1 and J usage is TRBJ2-6; D may be TRBD1 (6 bases). Germline V gene lookup returns CDR1 SGHRS and CDR2 YFSETQ. Trimming removed 4 bases at V and 0 bases at J, with 14 bases between. The CDR3 consists of 17 residues. The CDR3 DNA is TGCGCCAGCAGCGGGAGAGACAGGCCCTCTGGGGCCAACGTCCTGACTTTC. Translation: CASSGRDRPSGANVLTF.

CDR3 nucleotides: TGTGCCAGCAGCCAAGATACGGTTGCAGGGTCTGGAAACACCATATATTTT. It yields the protein CASSQDTVAGSGNTIYF. The V call is TRBV4-2, the J call TRBJ1-3; perhaps TRBD1 as D (5 bases). Trimming removed 0 bases at V and 1 base at J, with 13 bases between. The CDR3 covers 17 residues. In germline, CDR1 is LGHNA, CDR2 YNFKEQ.

The J gene is TRBJ2-7, the V gene TRBV19, with D maybe TRBD1 (8 bases). This CDR3 is built from 16 residues. Trimming stripped 4 bases from V and 4 bases from J, with 20 bases between. CDR1 and CDR2 (germline): LNHDA, SQIVND (reference sequence). In DNA, the CDR3 is TGTGCCAGTAGTAGGGGGGGACAGGCGGCTTCATACGAGCAGTACTTC. Its translation: CASSRGGQAASYEQYF. The whole variable domain, filled in from reference TRBV19 and TRBJ2-7, reads DGGITQSPKYLFRKEGQNVTLSCEQNLNHDAMYWYRQDPGQGLRLIYYSQIVNDFQKGDIAEGYSVSREKKESFPLTVTSAQKNPTAFYLCASSRGGQAASYEQYFGPGTRLTVT.

The gene calls are TRBV7-9 and TRBJ1-3; D not certain. This CDR3 comprises 15 residues. Germline V gene data show CDR1 as SEHNR and CDR2 as FQNEAQ (reference sequence). The V gene lost 3 bases and the J gene lost 2 bases, with 11 bases spanning the gap. CDR3 sequence reads: CASSFEGMTGNTIYF. As DNA, the CDR3 is TGTGCCAGCAGCTTTGAGGGTATGACTGGAAACACCATATATTTT.

V usage is TRBV11-3 and J usage is TRBJ1-1; the D gene is possibly TRBD1 (5 bases). Germline V lookup: CDR1 SGHNT, CDR2 YENEEA. This CDR3 spans 14 amino acids. Deletions cut 0 bases from V and 4 bases from J, with 9 bases between. The CDR3 region is CASSLDGGGTEAFF. The CDR3 nucleotides are TGTGCCAGCAGCTTAGATGGGGGGGGCACTGAAGCTTTCTTT.

The rearrangement links TRBV18 to TRBJ2-7, with 9 bases identical to TRBD1. The CDR3 covers 14 residues. The ends lost 3 bases at V and 2 bases at J; junction bases unmatched: 2. Germline loops: CDR1 KGHSH, CDR2 LQKENI. The CDR3 reads CASSPGQGTYEQYF. The CDR3 DNA reads TGTGCCAGCTCACCGGGACAGGGAACCTACGAGCAGTACTTC.